A selection of T cell receptor beta chains follows, all from one sample in a study of OX40 agonist ivuxolimab in advanced cancers. Produced via immunoSEQ multiplex PCR; TCRdb's table is partial and in-frame only. This sample has roughly 90,000 clones, with around 85% found just once. The sequences come from CD4+ or CD8+ T cells sorted from blood, collected in a trial of the OX40 agonist ivuxolimab. The receptors originated from an adult with an advanced solid tumor such as melanoma, head and neck, liver or kidney cancer. CDR3s include the opening cysteine and the closing phenylalanine or tryptophan. D genes are given only for firm matches. Clone size is given for some rows only: seen once, a few or many times, or a class if the clone is expanded.

size: NA; D: NA; J: TRBJ1-2; V: TRBV6-5; DNA: TGTGCCAGCAGTTCCGGGACAAACTATGGCTACACCTTC; CDR3: CASSSGTNYGYTF
size: NA; D: TRBD2; J: TRBJ2-5; V: TRBV27; DNA: TGTGCCAGCAGTTCACGGACTAGCGGGGGTCAAGAGACCCAGTACTTC; CDR3: CASSSRTSGGQETQYF
size: NA; D: NA; J: TRBJ2-1; V: TRBV9; DNA: TGTGCCAGCAGCGCCCCCGGACAGCTCTACAATGAGCAGTTCTTC; CDR3: CASSAPGQLYNEQFF
size: NA; D: TRBD2; J: TRBJ2-5; V: TRBV27; DNA: TGTGCCAGCAGTTTAGGTAGCGGGGGGGCTCTGGAGACCCAGTACTTC; CDR3: CASSLGSGGALETQYF
size: NA; D: NA; J: TRBJ2-2; V: TRBV18; DNA: TGTGCCAGCTCACCCCCCGATGGGAGCCGGGGGACCGGGGAGCTGTTTTTT; CDR3: CASSPPDGSRGTGELFF
size: NA; D: NA; J: TRBJ2-7; V: TRBV29-1; DNA: TGCAGCGTTGAATTGGGGGATTCCTACGAGCAGTACTTC; CDR3: CSVELGDSYEQYF
size: NA; D: NA; J: TRBJ2-7; V: TRBV5-6; DNA: TGTGCCAGCAGCTCATTCGAAGGCACGTTCGAGCAGTACTTC; CDR3: CASSSFEGTFEQYF
size: NA; D: NA; J: TRBJ2-4; V: TRBV7-2; DNA: TGTGCCAGCAGCTTTCAACAGGCAGACATTCAGTACTTC; CDR3: CASSFQQADIQYF
size: NA; D: NA; J: TRBJ2-7; V: TRBV30; DNA: TGTGCCTGGGAGGGGGGAACCGAGCAGTACTTC; CDR3: CAWEGGTEQYF
size: once; D: NA; J: TRBJ1-2; V: TRBV2; DNA: TGTGCCAGCCGTTCAGACGGAAGATATGGCTACACCTTC; CDR3: CASRSDGRYGYTF
size: NA; D: TRBD1; J: TRBJ1-6; V: TRBV19; DNA: TGTGCCAGTAGTATAGGGACAGGTCGGTTGTTGGATTCACCCCTCCACTTT; CDR3: CASSIGTGRLLDSPLHF
size: NA; D: TRBD2; J: TRBJ2-1; V: TRBV19; DNA: TGTGCCAGTAGTATGATTAGCGGGAGGACCAATGAGCAGTTCTTC; CDR3: CASSMISGRTNEQFF
size: NA; D: TRBD2; J: TRBJ2-1; V: TRBV19; DNA: TGTGCCAGTAGAATGGGGGAGGGCTGGGGTGAGCAGTTCTTC; CDR3: CASRMGEGWGEQFF
size: NA; D: NA; J: TRBJ1-5; V: TRBV6-1; DNA: TGTGCCAGCAGTGATGGACCGCCCCAGCATTTT; CDR3: CASSDGPPQHF
size: NA; D: TRBD1; J: TRBJ2-5; V: TRBV5-1; DNA: TGCGCCAGCAGCTTTACAGGGGAAGAGACCCAGTACTTC; CDR3: CASSFTGEETQYF
size: NA; D: TRBD2; J: TRBJ2-5; V: TRBV5-1; DNA: TGCGCCAGCAGCCCCGGGACTAGAGAGACCCAGTACTTC; CDR3: CASSPGTRETQYF
size: NA; D: NA; J: TRBJ1-6; V: TRBV9; DNA: TGTGCCAGCAGCGTAGGGACAGATAATTCACCCCTCCACTTT; CDR3: CASSVGTDNSPLHF
size: NA; D: NA; J: TRBJ2-5; V: TRBV11-2; DNA: TGTGCCAGCAGCTTAGCCCTAGCCCCCGAGACCCAGTACTTC; CDR3: CASSLALAPETQYF
size: NA; D: NA; J: TRBJ2-1; V: TRBV2; DNA: TGTGCCGGCCAGATGAGCTCCTACAATGAGCAGTTCTTC; CDR3: CAGQMSSYNEQFF
size: NA; D: NA; J: TRBJ2-6; V: TRBV5-1; DNA: TGCGCCAGCACCCGGGTCCCGTTGACTTCTGGGGCCAACGTCCTGACTTTC; CDR3: CASTRVPLTSGANVLTF
size: NA; D: NA; J: TRBJ1-6; V: TRBV5-8; DNA: TGTGCCAGCACCGGGGACCGATTTCCTTCACCCCTCCACTTT; CDR3: CASTGDRFPSPLHF
size: NA; D: NA; J: TRBJ1-2; V: TRBV5-3; DNA: TGTGCCAGCAGCTTTTCTCGGGCGGACTATGGCTACACCTTC; CDR3: CASSFSRADYGYTF
size: NA; D: NA; J: TRBJ1-2; V: TRBV28; DNA: TGTGCCAGCAATGGCCTCCCAAACTATGGCTACACCTTC; CDR3: CASNGLPNYGYTF
size: NA; D: TRBD1; J: TRBJ2-6; V: TRBV6-5; DNA: TGTGCCAGCAGTCGGACAGGGACTGGGGCCAACGTCCTGACTTTC; CDR3: CASSRTGTGANVLTF
size: NA; D: NA; J: TRBJ1-1; V: TRBV5-1; DNA: TGCGCCAGCAGCTTGAACGCAGCCGGAATCAGTGAAGCTTTCTTT; CDR3: CASSLNAAGISEAFF
size: NA; D: NA; J: TRBJ2-5; V: TRBV18; DNA: TGTGCCAGCTCACCGGGACTTGAGACCCAGTACTTC; CDR3: CASSPGLETQYF
size: NA; D: NA; J: TRBJ2-2; V: TRBV28; DNA: TGTGCCAGCAGGGAAGACACCGCGGGGACCGGGGAGCTGTTTTTT; CDR3: CASREDTAGTGELFF
size: NA; D: NA; J: TRBJ2-5; V: TRBV19; DNA: TGTGCCAGTAGCAGATCTGGAGAGACCCAGTACTTC; CDR3: CASSRSGETQYF
size: few; D: NA; J: TRBJ1-2; V: TRBV6-1; DNA: TGTGCCAGCAGTGACTGGAGACGAGGCTACACCTTC; CDR3: CASSDWRRGYTF
size: NA; D: NA; J: TRBJ1-3; V: TRBV6-1; DNA: TGTGCCAGCAGTGATTGGGGGGGCGCGGGTGGAAACACCATATATTTT; CDR3: CASSDWGGAGGNTIYF
size: NA; D: NA; J: TRBJ1-2; V: TRBV21-1; DNA: TGTGCCAGCAGCAAGCGGATAGCTGGCTACACCTTC; CDR3: CASSKRIAGYTF
size: NA; D: TRBD2; J: TRBJ2-7; V: TRBV9; DNA: TGTGCCAGCAGCGTAGATCCCCTAGCGGGCTACGAGCAGTACTTC; CDR3: CASSVDPLAGYEQYF
size: NA; D: NA; J: TRBJ1-2; V: TRBV30; DNA: TGTGCCTGGAGTGTAGGGGTTCAGGGAAATGGCTACACCTTC; CDR3: CAWSVGVQGNGYTF
size: NA; D: TRBD1; J: TRBJ1-6; V: TRBV7-3; DNA: TGTGCCAGCAGCCAACGGGACAGCCATACAGTTTCTAATTCACCCCTCCACTTT; CDR3: CASSQRDSHTVSNSPLHF
size: NA; D: NA; J: TRBJ2-3; V: TRBV29-1; DNA: TGCAGCGTTGAAGTCCACATGGGAGATACGCAGTATTTT; CDR3: CSVEVHMGDTQYF
size: NA; D: NA; J: TRBJ1-3; V: TRBV30; DNA: TGTGCCTGGAGTGTACGGGTATCGGAGGGAAACACCATATATTTT; CDR3: CAWSVRVSEGNTIYF